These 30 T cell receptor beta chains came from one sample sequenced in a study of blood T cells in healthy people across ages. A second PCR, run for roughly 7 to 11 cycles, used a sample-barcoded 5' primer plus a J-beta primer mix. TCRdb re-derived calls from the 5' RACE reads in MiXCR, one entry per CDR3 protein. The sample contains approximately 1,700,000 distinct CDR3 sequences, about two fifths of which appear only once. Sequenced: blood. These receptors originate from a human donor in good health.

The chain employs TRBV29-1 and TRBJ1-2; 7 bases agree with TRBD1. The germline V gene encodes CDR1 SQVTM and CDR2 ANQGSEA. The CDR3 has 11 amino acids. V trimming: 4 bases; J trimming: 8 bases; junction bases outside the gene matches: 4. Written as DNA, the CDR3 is TGCAGCGTTGGGGAGGGGGCAGGCTACACCTTC. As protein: CSVGEGAGYTF.

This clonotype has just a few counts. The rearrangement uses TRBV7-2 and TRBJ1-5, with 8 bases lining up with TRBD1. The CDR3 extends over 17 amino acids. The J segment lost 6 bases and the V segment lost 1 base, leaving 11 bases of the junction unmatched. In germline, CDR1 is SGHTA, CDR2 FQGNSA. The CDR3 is CASSLVTGGELGQPQHF. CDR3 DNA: TGTGCCAGCAGCTTAGTAACAGGGGGGGAATTGGGTCAGCCCCAGCATTTT.

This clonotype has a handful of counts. The CDR3 region is CSASVGVEQFF. In DNA, the CDR3 is TGCAGTGCTAGTGTCGGTGTTGAGCAGTTCTTC. This chain links TRBV20-1 with TRBJ2-1; D call uncertain. CDR1 and CDR2 from the germline V gene are DFQATT and SNEGSKA (reference sequence). Trimming pared 3 bases from V and 9 bases from J, leaving 9 bases between. The CDR3 totals 11 residues.

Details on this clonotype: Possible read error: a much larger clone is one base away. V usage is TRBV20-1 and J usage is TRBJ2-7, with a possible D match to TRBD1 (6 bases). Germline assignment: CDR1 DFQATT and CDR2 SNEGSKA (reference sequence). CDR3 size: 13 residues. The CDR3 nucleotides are TGCGGTGCTCGGGACAAACCGGACTACGAGCAGTACTTC. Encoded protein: CGARDKPDYEQYF.

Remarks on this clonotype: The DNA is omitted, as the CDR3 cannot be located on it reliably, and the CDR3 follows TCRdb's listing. The CDR3 here is CARNEQGIIAINYGCTF. The genes are TRBV2 and TRBJ1-2; TRBD1, the table's D call, lacks a check against the DNA. From its first to its last residue, the CDR3 has 17 amino acids. Germline values: CDR1 SNHLY, CDR2 FYNNEI.

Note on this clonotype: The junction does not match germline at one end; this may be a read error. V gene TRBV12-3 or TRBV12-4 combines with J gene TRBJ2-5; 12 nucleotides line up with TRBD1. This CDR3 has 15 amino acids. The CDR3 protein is CASSAGTGGEETQDF. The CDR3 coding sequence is TGTGCCAGCAGTGCCGGGACAGGGGGCGAAGAGACCCAGGACTTC.

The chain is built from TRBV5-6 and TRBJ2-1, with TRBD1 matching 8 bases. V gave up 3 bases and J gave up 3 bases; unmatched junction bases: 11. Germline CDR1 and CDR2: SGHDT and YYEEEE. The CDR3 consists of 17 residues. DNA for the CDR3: TGTGCCAGCAGCTCTTTTCCGACAGGGGAACGCTACAATGAGCAGTTCTTC. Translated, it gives CASSSFPTGERYNEQFF.

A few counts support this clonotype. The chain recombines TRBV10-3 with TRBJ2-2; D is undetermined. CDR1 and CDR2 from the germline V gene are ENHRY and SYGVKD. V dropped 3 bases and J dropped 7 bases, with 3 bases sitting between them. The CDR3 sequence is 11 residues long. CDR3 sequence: CAISDHGELFF. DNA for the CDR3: TGTGCCATCAGTGATCACGGGGAGCTGTTTTTT.

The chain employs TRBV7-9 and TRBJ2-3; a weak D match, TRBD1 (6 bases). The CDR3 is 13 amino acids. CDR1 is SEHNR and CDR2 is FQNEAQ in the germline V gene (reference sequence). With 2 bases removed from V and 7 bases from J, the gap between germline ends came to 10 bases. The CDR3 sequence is CASSLRGKYTQYF. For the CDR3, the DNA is TGTGCCAGCAGCTTAAGGGGGAAGTATACGCAGTATTTT.

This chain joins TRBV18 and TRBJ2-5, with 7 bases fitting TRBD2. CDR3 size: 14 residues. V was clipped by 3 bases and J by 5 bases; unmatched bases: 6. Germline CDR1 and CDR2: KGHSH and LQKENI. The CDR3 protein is CASSPVREVETQYF. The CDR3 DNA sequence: TGTGCCAGCTCACCGGTCCGGGAGGTGGAGACCCAGTACTTC.

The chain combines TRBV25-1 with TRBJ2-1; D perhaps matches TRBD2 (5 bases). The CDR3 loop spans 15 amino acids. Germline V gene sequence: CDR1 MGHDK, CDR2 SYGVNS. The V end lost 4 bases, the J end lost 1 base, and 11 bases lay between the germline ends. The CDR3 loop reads CASSGGYGSYNEQFF. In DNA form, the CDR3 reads TGTGCCAGCAGTGGAGGGTATGGGTCCTACAATGAGCAGTTCTTC.

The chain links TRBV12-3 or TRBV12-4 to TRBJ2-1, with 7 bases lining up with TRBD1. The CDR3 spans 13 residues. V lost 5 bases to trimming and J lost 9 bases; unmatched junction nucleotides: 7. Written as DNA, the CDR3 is TGTGCCAGCAGTACAACAGGGGTAGGTGAGCAGTTCTTC. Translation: CASSTTGVGEQFF.

CDR3 DNA sequence: TGTGCCAGCAGCCCAATTGGCGGGGCTGGCACAGATACGCAGTATTTT. This sequence encodes CASSPIGGAGTDTQYF. The chain is built from TRBV7-3 and TRBJ2-3, with a possible D match to TRBD2 (6 bases). Germline V gives CDR1 SGHTA, CDR2 FQGTGA. V lost 5 bases and J lost 1, with 16 bases in between. The CDR3 contains 16 residues.

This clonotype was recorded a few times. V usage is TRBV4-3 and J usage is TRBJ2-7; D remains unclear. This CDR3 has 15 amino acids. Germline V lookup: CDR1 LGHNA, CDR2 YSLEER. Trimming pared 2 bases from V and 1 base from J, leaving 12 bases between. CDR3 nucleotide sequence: TGCGCCAGCAGCCAAAATCCTAGGGATTCCTACGAGCAGTACTTC. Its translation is CASSQNPRDSYEQYF.

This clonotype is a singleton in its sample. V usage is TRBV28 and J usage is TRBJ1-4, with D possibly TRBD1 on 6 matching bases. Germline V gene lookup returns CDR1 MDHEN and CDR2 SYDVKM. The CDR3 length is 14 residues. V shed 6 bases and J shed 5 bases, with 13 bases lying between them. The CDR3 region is CASRQGSPNEKLFF. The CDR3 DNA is TGTGCCAGCAGACAGGGATCTCCGAATGAAAAACTGTTTTTT. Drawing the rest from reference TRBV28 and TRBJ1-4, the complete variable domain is DVKVTQSSRYLVKRTGEKVFLECVQDMDHENMFWYRQDPGLGLRLIYFSYDVKMKEKGDIPEGYSVSREKKERFSLILESASTNQTSMYLCASRQGSPNEKLFFGSGTQLSVL.

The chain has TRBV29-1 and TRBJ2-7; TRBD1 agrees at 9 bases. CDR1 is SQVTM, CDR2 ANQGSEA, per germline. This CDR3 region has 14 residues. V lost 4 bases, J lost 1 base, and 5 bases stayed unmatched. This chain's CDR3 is CSVGGQGGSYEQYF. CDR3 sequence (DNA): TGCAGCGTTGGGGGACAGGGAGGTTCCTACGAGCAGTACTTC.

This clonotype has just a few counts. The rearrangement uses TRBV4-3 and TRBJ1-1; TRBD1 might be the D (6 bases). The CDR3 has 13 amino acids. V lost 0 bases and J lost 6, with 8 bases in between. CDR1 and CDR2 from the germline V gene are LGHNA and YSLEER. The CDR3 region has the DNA TGCGCCAGCAGCCAAGATACAGGGTCTGAAGCTTTCTTT. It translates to CASSQDTGSEAFF.

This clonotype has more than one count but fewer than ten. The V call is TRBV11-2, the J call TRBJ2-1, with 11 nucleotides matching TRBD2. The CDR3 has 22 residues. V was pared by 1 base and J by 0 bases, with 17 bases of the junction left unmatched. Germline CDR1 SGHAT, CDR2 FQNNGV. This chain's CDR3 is CASSLGSAPGLAALSSYNEQFF. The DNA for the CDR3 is TGTGCCAGCAGCTTAGGATCCGCACCGGGACTAGCGGCCCTTTCCTCCTACAATGAGCAGTTCTTC. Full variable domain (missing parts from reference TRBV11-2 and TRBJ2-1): EAGVAQSPRYKIIEKRQSVAFWCNPISGHATLYWYQQILGQGPKLLIQFQNNGVVDDSQLPKDRFSAERLKGVDSTLKIQPAKLEDSAVYLCASSLGSAPGLAALSSYNEQFFGPGTRLTVL.

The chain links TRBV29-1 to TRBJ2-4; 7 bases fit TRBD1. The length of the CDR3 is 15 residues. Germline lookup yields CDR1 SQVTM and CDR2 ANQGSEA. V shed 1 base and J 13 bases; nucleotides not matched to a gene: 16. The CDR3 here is CSVEGGDRVPNEQYF. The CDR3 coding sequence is TGCAGCGTTGAAGGAGGAGACAGGGTTCCTAATGAGCAGTACTTC.

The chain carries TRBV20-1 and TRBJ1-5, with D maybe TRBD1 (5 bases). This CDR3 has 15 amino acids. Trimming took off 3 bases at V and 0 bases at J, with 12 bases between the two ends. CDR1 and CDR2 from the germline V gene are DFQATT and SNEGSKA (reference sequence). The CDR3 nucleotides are TGCAGTGCTAGTACGGGACGGCTTAGCAATCAGCCCCAGCATTTT. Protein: CSASTGRLSNQPQHF.

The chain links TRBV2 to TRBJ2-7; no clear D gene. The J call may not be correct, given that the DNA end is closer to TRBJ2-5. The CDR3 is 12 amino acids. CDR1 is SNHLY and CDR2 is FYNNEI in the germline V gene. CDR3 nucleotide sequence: TGTGCCAGCAACCGTGTCGGAGAGACCCAGTACTTC. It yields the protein CASNRVGETQYF.

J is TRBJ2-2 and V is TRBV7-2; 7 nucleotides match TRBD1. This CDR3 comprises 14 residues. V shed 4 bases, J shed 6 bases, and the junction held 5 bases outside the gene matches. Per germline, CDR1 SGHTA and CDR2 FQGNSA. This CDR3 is CASSYQTGPGELFF. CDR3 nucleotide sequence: TGTGCCAGCAGCTACCAGACAGGGCCCGGGGAGCTGTTTTTT.

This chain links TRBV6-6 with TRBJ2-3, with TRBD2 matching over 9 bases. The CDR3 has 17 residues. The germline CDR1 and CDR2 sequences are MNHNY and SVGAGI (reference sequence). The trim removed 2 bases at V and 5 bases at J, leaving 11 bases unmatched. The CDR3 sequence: CASSYGDEIAGEDTQYF. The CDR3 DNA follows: TGTGCCAGCAGTTACGGGGATGAGATAGCGGGGGAAGATACGCAGTATTTT.

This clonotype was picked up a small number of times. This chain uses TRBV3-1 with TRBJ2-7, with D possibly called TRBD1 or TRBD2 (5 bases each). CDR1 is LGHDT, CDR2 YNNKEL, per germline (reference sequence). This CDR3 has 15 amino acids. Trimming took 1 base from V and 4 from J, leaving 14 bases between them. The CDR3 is CASSQGGAGIYEQYF. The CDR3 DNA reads TGTGCCAGCAGCCAAGGAGGGGCAGGGATATACGAGCAGTACTTC.

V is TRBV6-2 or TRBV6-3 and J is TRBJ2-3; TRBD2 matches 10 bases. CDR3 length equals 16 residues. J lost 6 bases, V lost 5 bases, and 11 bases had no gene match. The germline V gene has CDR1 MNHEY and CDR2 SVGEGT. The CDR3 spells CASSRLGPSGGDTQYF. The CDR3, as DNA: TGTGCCAGCAGTCGCTTAGGGCCTAGCGGGGGTGATACGCAGTATTTT.

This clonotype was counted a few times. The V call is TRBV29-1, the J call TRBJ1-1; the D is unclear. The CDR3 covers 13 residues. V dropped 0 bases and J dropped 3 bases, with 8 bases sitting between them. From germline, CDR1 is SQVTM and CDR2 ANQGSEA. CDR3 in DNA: TGCAGCGTTGAAGATCTAGAGGACACTGAAGCTTTCTTT. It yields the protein CSVEDLEDTEAFF.

CDR3 loop: CASGTRGVSTGELFF. CDR3 sequence (DNA): TGTGCCAGCGGAACGCGGGGGGTCAGTACCGGGGAGCTGTTTTTT. This sequence joins TRBV9 and TRBJ2-2; 8 bases are shared with TRBD2. CDR1 is SGDLS and CDR2 is YYNGEE in the germline V gene. The CDR3 totals 15 residues. The trim removed 7 bases at V and 5 bases at J, leaving 10 bases unmatched. Complete variable domain (other parts from reference TRBV9 and TRBJ2-2): DSGVTQTPKHLITATGQRVTLRCSPRSGDLSVYWYQQSLDQGLQFLIQYYNGEERAKGNILERFSAQQFPDLHSELNLSSLELGDSALYFCASGTRGVSTGELFFGEGSRLTVL.

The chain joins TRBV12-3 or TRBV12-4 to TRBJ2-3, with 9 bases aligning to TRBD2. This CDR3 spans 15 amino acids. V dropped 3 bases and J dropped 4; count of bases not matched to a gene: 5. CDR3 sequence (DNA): TGTGCCAGCAGTTTGCATAGCGGGAGAGCAGATACGCAGTATTTT. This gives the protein CASSLHSGRADTQYF.

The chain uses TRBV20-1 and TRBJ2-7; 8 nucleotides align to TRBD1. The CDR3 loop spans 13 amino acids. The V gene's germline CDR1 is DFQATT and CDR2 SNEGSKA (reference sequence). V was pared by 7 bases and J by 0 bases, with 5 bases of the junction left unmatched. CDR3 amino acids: CSVDDRGSYEQYF. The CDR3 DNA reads TGCAGTGTTGACGACAGGGGCTCCTACGAGCAGTACTTC.

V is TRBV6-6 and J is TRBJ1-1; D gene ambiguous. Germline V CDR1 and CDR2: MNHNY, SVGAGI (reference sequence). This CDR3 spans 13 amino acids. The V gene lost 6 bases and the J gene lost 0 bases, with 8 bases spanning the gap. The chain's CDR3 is CASRTVVNTEAFF. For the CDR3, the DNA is TGTGCCAGCAGAACCGTCGTGAACACTGAAGCTTTCTTT.